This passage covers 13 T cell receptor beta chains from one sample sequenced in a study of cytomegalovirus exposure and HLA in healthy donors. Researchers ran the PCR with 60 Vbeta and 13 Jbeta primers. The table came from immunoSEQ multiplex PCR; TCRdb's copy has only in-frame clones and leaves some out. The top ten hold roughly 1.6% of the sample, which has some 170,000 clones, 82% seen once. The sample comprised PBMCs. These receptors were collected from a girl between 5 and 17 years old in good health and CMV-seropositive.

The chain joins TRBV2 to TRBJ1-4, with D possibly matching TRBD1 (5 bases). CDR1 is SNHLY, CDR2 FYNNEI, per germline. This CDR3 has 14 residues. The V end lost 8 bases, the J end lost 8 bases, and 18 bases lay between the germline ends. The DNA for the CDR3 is TGTGCCAGCTATGGCGGGGGGATCGAGGAAAAACTGTTTTTT. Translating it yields CASYGGGIEEKLFF.

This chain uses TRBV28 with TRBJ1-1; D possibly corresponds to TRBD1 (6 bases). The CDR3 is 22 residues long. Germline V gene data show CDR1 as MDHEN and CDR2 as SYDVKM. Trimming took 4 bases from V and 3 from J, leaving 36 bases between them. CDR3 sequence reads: CASSSPRDINWAFSEGYTEAFF. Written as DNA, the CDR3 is TGTGCCAGCAGTTCCCCCCGGGACATCAATTGGGCTTTCTCCGAGGGGTACACTGAAGCTTTCTTT.

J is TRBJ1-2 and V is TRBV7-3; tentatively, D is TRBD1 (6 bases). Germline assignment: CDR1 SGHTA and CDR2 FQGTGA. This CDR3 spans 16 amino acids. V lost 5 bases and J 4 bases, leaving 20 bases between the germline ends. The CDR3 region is CASSLIAGGASYGYTF. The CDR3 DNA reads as TGTGCCAGCAGCCTTATCGCTGGGGGCGCGAGCTATGGCTACACCTTC.

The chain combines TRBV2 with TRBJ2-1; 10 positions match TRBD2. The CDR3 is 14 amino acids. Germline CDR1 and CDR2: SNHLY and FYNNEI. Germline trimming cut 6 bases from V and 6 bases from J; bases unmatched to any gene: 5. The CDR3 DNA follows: TGTGCCAGCAGGCGGGTAGCGGGAGGCAATGAGCAGTTCTTC. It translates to CASRRVAGGNEQFF. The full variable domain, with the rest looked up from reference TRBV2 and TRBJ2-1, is EPEVTQTPSHQVTQMGQEVILRCVPISNHLYFYWYRQILGQKVEFLVSFYNNEISEKSEIFDDQFSVERPDGSNFTLKIRSTKLEDSAMYFCASRRVAGGNEQFFGPGTRLTVL.

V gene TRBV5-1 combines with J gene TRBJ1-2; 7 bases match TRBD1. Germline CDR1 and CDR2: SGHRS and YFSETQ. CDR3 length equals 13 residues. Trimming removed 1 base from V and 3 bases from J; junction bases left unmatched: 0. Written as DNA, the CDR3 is TGCGCCAGCAGCTTGACAGGGGACTATGGCTACACCTTC. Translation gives CASSLTGDYGYTF.

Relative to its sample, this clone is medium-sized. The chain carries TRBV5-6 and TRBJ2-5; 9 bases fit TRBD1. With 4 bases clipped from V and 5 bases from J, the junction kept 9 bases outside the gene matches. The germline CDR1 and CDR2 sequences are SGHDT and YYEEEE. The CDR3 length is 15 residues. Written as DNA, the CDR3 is TGTGCCAGCAGCCGGGACAGGGTACGAGGTGAGACCCAGTACTTC. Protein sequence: CASSRDRVRGETQYF. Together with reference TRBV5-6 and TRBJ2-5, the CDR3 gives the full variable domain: DAGVTQSPTHLIKTRGQQVTLRCSPKSGHDTVSWYQQALGQGPQFIFQYYEEEERQRGNFPDRFSGHQFPNYSSELNVNALLLGDSALYLCASSRDRVRGETQYFGPGTRLLVL.

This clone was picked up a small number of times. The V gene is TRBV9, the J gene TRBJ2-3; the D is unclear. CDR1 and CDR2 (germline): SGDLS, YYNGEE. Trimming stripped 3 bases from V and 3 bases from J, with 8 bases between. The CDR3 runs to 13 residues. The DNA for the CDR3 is TGTGCCAGCAGCGGCTGGGCAACAGATACGCAGTATTTT. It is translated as CASSGWATDTQYF.

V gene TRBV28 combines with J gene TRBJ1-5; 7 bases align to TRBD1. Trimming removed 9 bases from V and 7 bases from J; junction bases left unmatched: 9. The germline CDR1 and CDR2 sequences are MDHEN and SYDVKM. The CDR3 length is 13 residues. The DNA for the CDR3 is TGTGCCAGTGGGACAGCAACGTTACAGCCCCAGCATTTT. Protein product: CASGTATLQPQHF.

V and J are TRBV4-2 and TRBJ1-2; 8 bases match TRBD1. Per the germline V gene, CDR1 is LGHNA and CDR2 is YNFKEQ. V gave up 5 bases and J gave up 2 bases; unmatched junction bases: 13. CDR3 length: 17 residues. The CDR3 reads CASSSRQGRDVNYGYTF. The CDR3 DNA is TGTGCCAGCAGCTCCCGACAGGGGAGGGATGTAAACTATGGCTACACCTTC.

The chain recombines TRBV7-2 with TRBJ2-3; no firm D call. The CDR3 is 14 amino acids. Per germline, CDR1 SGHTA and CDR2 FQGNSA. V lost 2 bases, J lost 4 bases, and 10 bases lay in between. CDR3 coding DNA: TGTGCCAGCAGCTTATGGTTAGCCCCAGATACGCAGTATTTT. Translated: CASSLWLAPDTQYF.

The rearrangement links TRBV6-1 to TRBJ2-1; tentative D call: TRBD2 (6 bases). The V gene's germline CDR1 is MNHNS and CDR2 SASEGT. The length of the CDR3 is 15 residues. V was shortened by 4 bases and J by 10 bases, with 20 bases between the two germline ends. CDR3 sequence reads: CASSGWTGGPREQFF. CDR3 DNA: TGTGCCAGCAGTGGTTGGACTGGAGGGCCTAGGGAGCAGTTCTTC.

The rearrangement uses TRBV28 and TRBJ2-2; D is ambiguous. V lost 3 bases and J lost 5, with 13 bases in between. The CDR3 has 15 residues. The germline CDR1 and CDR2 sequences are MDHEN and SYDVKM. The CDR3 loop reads CASSFSPVRTGELFF. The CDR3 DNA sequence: TGTGCCAGCAGTTTTAGCCCCGTACGGACCGGGGAGCTGTTTTTT.

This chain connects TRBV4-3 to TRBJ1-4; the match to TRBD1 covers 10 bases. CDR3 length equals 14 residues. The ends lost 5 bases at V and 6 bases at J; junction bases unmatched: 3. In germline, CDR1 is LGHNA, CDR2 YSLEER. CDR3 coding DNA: TGCGCCAGCAGCTCCGGGACAGGGGATGAAAAACTGTTTTTT. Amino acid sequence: CASSSGTGDEKLFF.